This TCR beta chain was recorded in a study of Graves' ophthalmopathy and Graves' hyperthyroidism. Overall study results and limits: Sensitivity reached approximately 89% and specificity about 81% for a 13-signature model separating ophthalmopathy from stable hyperthyroidism.

This clonotype was picked up many times. Its antigen is unknown. Germline-derived CDR1 and CDR2 are SGHAT and FQNNGV. CDR3 length: 14 amino acids. Trimming removed 10 bases from V and 0 bases from J, with 16 bases in between. Researchers took RNA transcripts and amplified TCR beta CDR3 regions from them. Following a first-round RT-PCR that used HTBI primers, a second-round multiplex PCR was carried out. One entry per CDR3 protein results from TCRdb running MiXCR on the multiplex PCR reads. The sample has 1 million to 1.3 million distinct CDR3 sequences, about two fifths seen once. V is TRBV11-2 and J is TRBJ2-7; tentative D call: TRBD1 (8 bases). Input material: peripheral blood or thyroid tissue (not recorded which). The sequence came from an adult man with Graves' hyperthyroidism. CDR3 sequence: CATMNRGGSYEQYF. CDR3 nucleotides: TGTGCCACGATGAACAGGGGGGGCTCCTACGAGCAGTACTTC.